This T cell receptor beta chain was captured by sequencing in a study of control samples from healthy donors and cancer patients. Method: immunoSEQ multiplex PCR; TCRdb's copy keeps in-frame clones and lacks some. Of 95,000 to 100,000 clones listed, about 89% were seen once; the top ten hold about 7.8%. V was clipped by 0 bases and J by 2 bases, with 11 bases between them. From germline, CDR1 is LGHNA and CDR2 YSLEER. This CDR3 has 15 amino acids. The receptor comes from a young man in good health. The chain is built from TRBV4-3 and TRBJ2-7; tentatively, D is TRBD1 (7 bases). The sequencing sample was made of blood. CDR3 bases: TGCGCCAGCAGCCAAGACAGGGGGGCCCCCTACGAGCAGTACTTC. It encodes CASSQDRGAPYEQYF.